This T cell receptor (beta chain) emerged from a study of radiotherapy plus CTLA-4 blockade in lung cancer. Study findings and constraints: Response was reportedly best predicted by early blood T cell clone dynamics, with interferon-beta.

Germline V lookup: CDR1 MNHEY, CDR2 SMNVEV (reference sequence). The CDR3 spans 15 residues. V was shortened by 3 bases and J by 4 bases, with 15 bases between the two germline ends. As concerns this clone: Its antigen is still unknown.

Generated by immunoSEQ multiplex PCR, the TCRdb table keeps only in-frame clones and is missing some. Of roughly 62,000 clones listed, roughly 77% were seen once; the top ten hold approximately 4%. The source of this sequence is a human donor with non-small cell lung cancer who had a complete response to radiotherapy plus ipilimumab. V is TRBV27 and J is TRBJ1-2, with D tentatively TRBD1 (6 bases). The sequencing here drew on peripheral blood, taken from a patient treated with radiotherapy plus ipilimumab. The DNA for the CDR3 is TGTGCCAGCAGTTTTAGGGGGGGCGCAATCTATGGCTACACCTTC. Translated: CASSFRGGAIYGYTF.